This section outlines one TCR beta chain sequence together with its context. Authors' methods: Estimated nucleated cell counts came from reference gene primer amplification. Generated by immunoSEQ multiplex PCR, the TCRdb table keeps only in-frame clones and is missing some. That table is the source of V, J and clone size, and D and trimming were worked out from the DNA. This table has 150,000 to 200,000 clones, 70% to 90% appearing once. These data originate in a study of blood T cell repertoires in COVID-19. Study-level background: Whether acute or convalescent, the COVID-19 samples came from the United States, Italy and Spain.

CDR1 SQVTM and CDR2 ANQGSEA come from the germline V gene. CDR3 length: 13 amino acids. The ends lost 8 bases at V and 15 bases at J; junction bases unmatched: 10. Sequencing input: peripheral blood. The clonotype originates from a man in his sixties with acute or convalescent COVID-19. The chain combines TRBV29-1 with TRBJ2-1; 16 nucleotides align to TRBD2. CDR3 DNA: TGCAGCCTACCGGGACTAGCGGGAGGGGCAAGGTTCTTC. This sequence encodes CSLPGLAGGARFF.